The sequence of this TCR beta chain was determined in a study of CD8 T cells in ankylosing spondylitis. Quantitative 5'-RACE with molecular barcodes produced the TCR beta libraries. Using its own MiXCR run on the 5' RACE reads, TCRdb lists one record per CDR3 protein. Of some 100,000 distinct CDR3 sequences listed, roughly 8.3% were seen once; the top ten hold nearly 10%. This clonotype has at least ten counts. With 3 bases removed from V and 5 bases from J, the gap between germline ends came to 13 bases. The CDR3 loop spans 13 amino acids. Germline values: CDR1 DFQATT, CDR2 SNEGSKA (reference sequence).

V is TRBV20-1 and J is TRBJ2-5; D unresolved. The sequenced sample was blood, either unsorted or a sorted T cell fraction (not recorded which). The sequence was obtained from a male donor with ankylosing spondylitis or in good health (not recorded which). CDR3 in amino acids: CSARPDLRETQYF. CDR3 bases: TGCAGTGCTAGGCCGGATCTCCGGGAGACCCAGTACTTC.